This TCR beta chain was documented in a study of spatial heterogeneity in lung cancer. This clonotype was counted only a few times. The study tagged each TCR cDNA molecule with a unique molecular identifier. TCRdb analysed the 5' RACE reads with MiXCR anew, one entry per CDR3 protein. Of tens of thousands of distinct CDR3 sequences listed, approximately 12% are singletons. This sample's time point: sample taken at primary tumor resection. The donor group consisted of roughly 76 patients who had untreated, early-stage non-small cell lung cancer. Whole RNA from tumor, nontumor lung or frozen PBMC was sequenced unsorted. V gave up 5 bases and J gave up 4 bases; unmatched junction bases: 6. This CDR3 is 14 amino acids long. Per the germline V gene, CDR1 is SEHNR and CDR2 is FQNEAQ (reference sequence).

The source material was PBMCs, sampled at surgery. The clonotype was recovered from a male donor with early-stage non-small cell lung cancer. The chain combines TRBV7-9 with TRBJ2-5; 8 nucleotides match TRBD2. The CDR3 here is CASSRVAGSETQYF. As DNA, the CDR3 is TGTGCCAGCAGCCGTGTAGCGGGGTCAGAGACCCAGTACTTC.